A selection of T cell receptor beta chains follows, all from one sample in a study of cytomegalovirus exposure and HLA in healthy donors. Sequencing used immunoSEQ multiplex PCR; TCRdb keeps in-frame clones, though not all of them. The sample table sets out approximately 100,000 clones. The sample comprised PBMCs. Receptors originate from a man in his forties or fifties in good health and CMV-seronegative. Each CDR3 is given with its conserved first and last residue. The D gene is left open where the match is weak.

>TRBJ2-5|TRBV11-3|.
CASSLGASRETQYF
TGTGCCAGCAGCTTAGGGGCTAGCAGGGAGACCCAGTACTTC
>TRBJ2-1|TRBV28|.
CASRHFRIYNEQFF
TGTGCCAGCAGGCATTTCAGGATCTACAATGAGCAGTTCTTC
>TRBJ2-5|TRBV5-1|TRBD2
CASSPGLAGVETQYF
TGCGCCAGCAGCCCAGGACTAGCGGGAGTGGAGACCCAGTACTTC
>TRBJ1-2|TRBV5-1|TRBD1
CASSLGQGLSGYTF
TGCGCCAGCAGCTTGGGACAGGGTCTATCCGGCTACACCTTC
>TRBJ1-1|TRBV25-1|.
CASSEGAHEAFF
TGTGCCAGCAGTGAAGGGGCTCATGAAGCTTTCTTT
>TRBJ2-1|TRBV10-2|TRBD2
CASRLAGGPNEQFF
TGCGCCAGTAGACTAGCGGGAGGGCCAAATGAGCAGTTCTTC
>TRBJ2-7|TRBV27|TRBD1
CASSSWDRAYEQYF
TGTGCCAGCAGTTCCTGGGACAGGGCGTACGAGCAGTACTTC
>TRBJ2-4|TRBV19|.
CASSMAGIAKNIQYF
TGTGCCAGTAGTATGGCAGGGATAGCCAAAAACATTCAGTACTTC
>TRBJ2-7|TRBV4-3|.
CASQPGVAYEQYF
TGCGCCAGCCAACCCGGGGTGGCCTACGAGCAGTACTTC
>TRBJ2-7|TRBV7-6|TRBD1
CASSPQGQGFSYEQYF
TGTGCCAGCAGCCCCCAGGGACAGGGCTTTTCCTACGAGCAGTACTTC
>TRBJ2-1|TRBV2|TRBD1
CASSSDRGSYNEQFF
TGTGCCAGCAGTTCCGACAGGGGGTCCTACAATGAGCAGTTCTTC
>TRBJ2-5|TRBV5-1|TRBD2
CASSLVASGGLQETQYF
TGCGCCAGCAGCTTGGTGGCTAGCGGGGGACTTCAAGAGACCCAGTACTTC
>TRBJ1-1|TRBV28|.
CASRTVNTEAFF
TGTGCCAGCCGGACAGTGAACACTGAAGCTTTCTTT
>TRBJ2-5|TRBV5-1|.
CASSLSGQGKTQYF
TGCGCCAGCAGCTTGTCGGGGCAGGGGAAGACCCAGTACTTC
>TRBJ1-6|TRBV6-1|.
CASMEQGWNSPLHF
TGTGCCAGCATGGAACAGGGCTGGAATTCACCCCTCCACTTT
>TRBJ2-7|TRBV27|TRBD2
CASSSRGSGGHPYEQYF
TGTGCCAGCAGTTCCCGGGGTAGCGGGGGCCATCCCTACGAGCAGTACTTC
>TRBJ2-4|TRBV27|.
CASSPAALAKNIQYF
TGTGCCAGCAGCCCAGCAGCGCTAGCCAAAAACATTCAGTACTTC
>TRBJ1-6|TRBV19|TRBD1
CASSIFGTGLILHF
TGTGCCAGTAGTATATTCGGGACAGGTTTGATCCTCCACTTT
>TRBJ2-2|TRBV6-1|.
CASLYRDPNTGELFF
TGTGCCAGCCTATACAGGGACCCGAACACCGGGGAGCTGTTTTTT
>TRBJ2-7|TRBV9|.
CASSVGGGNHEQYF
TGTGCCAGCAGCGTAGGAGGCGGGAACCACGAGCAGTACTTC
>TRBJ2-1|TRBV5-1|.
CASSLGPHGAYNEQFF
TGCGCCAGCAGCTTAGGTCCCCACGGGGCCTACAATGAGCAGTTCTTC
>TRBJ1-3|TRBV5-1|TRBD1
CASSPGQGAGNTIYF
TGCGCCAGCAGCCCGGGACAGGGCGCTGGAAACACCATATATTTT
>TRBJ2-4|TRBV19|TRBD2
CASSRTGDYTNIQYF
TGTGCCAGTAGTAGAACCGGGGACTATACAAACATTCAGTACTTC
>TRBJ1-5|TRBV4-1|.
CASSQGRQTHQPQHF
TGCGCCAGCAGCCAAGGCCGACAGACCCATCAGCCCCAGCATTTT
>TRBJ2-1|TRBV5-4|TRBD1
CASSLAGGGIDRNEQFF
TGTGCCAGCAGCTTGGCAGGGGGCGGCATCGATCGGAATGAGCAGTTCTTC
>TRBJ1-3|TRBV7-2|TRBD1
CASSAYRGSSGNTIYF
TGTGCCAGCAGCGCCTACAGGGGCTCCTCTGGAAACACCATATATTTT
>TRBJ1-5|TRBV28|TRBD1
CASSSPDRDNQPQHF
TGTGCCAGCAGTTCTCCGGACAGGGACAATCAGCCCCAGCATTTT
>TRBJ2-1|TRBV19|TRBD2
CASSSRTSPATYNEQFF
TGTGCCAGTAGTTCACGGACTAGCCCGGCCACCTACAATGAGCAGTTCTTC
>TRBJ2-7|TRBV11-1|.
CASSPGKSYEQYF
TGTGCCAGCAGCCCCGGGAAATCCTACGAGCAGTACTTC
>TRBJ2-2|TRBV7-2|.
CASSLLGRTNTGELFF
TGTGCCAGCAGCTTATTGGGGCGAACGAACACCGGGGAGCTGTTTTTT
>TRBJ2-2|TRBV5-1|TRBD2
CASSFSGAPNTGELFF
TGCGCCAGCAGCTTTAGCGGGGCACCCAACACCGGGGAGCTGTTTTTT
>TRBJ1-5|TRBV10-3|.
CAISESTREPQHF
TGTGCCATCAGTGAGTCGACCAGGGAGCCCCAGCATTTT
>TRBJ2-3|TRBV5-8|.
CASSLDAGVSTDTQYF
TGTGCCAGCAGCTTGGACGCAGGGGTTAGCACAGATACGCAGTATTTT
>TRBJ1-1|TRBV6-5|TRBD1
CASSYVSGTAEAFF
TGTGCCAGCAGTTACGTCTCAGGGACAGCTGAAGCTTTCTTT
>TRBJ2-6|TRBV9|TRBD1
CASSPWGQVRSGANVLTF
TGTGCCAGCAGCCCGTGGGGACAGGTCCGCTCTGGGGCCAACGTCCTGACTTTC
>TRBJ2-1|TRBV27|TRBD2
CASSLWATSGYNEQFF
TGTGCCAGCAGTTTATGGGCCACTAGCGGTTACAATGAGCAGTTCTTC
>TRBJ1-1|TRBV6-5|TRBD1
CASSYGDREGTEAFF
TGTGCCAGCAGTTATGGTGACAGGGAAGGCACTGAAGCTTTCTTT
>TRBJ1-1|TRBV12-5|.
CASGLGGGTEAFF
TGTGCTAGTGGTTTAGGGGGGGGGACTGAAGCTTTCTTT
>TRBJ2-2|TRBV27|.
CASSLDSPTGELFF
TGTGCCAGCAGCTTGGACTCTCCCACCGGGGAGCTGTTTTTT
>TRBJ2-5|TRBV7-7|TRBD1
CASSTGTGVQTQYF
TGTGCCAGCAGTACCGGGACAGGGGTTCAGACCCAGTACTTC
>TRBJ2-3|TRBV30|.
CAWGRSRRSTDTQYF
TGTGCCTGGGGGCGGTCCAGGAGGAGCACAGATACGCAGTATTTT
>TRBJ2-1|TRBV6-6|TRBD2
CASRGTSGVTNEQFF
TGTGCCAGCAGGGGGACTAGCGGGGTTACTAATGAGCAGTTCTTC
>TRBJ2-5|TRBV5-1|.
CASSNGGEARETQYF
TGCGCCAGCAGTAACGGAGGGGAGGCCCGGGAGACCCAGTACTTC
>TRBJ1-5|TRBV6-6|.
CASSYSRGNQPQHF
TGTGCCAGCAGTTACTCGCGGGGCAATCAGCCCCAGCATTTT
>TRBJ1-1|TRBV18|TRBD1
CASSIGQGTNTEAFF
TGTGCCAGCTCAATCGGACAGGGAACGAACACTGAAGCTTTCTTT
>TRBJ1-1|TRBV4-3|.
CASSQDSGANTEAFF
TGCGCCAGCAGCCAAGACTCAGGGGCAAACACTGAAGCTTTCTTT
>TRBJ1-2|TRBV7-2|.
CASSLYGEEGYTF
TGTGCCAGCAGCTTATACGGGGAGGAAGGCTACACCTTC
>TRBJ2-7|TRBV7-8|.
CASSQRDTPYEQYF
TGTGCCAGCAGCCAACGGGACACTCCCTACGAGCAGTACTTC
>TRBJ2-1|TRBV6-5|TRBD2
CASSWGLAGGEQFF
TGTGCCAGCAGTTGGGGACTAGCGGGGGGTGAGCAGTTCTTC
>TRBJ1-5|TRBV6-6|TRBD1
CASSSDRGSNQPQHF
TGTGCCAGCAGCTCAGACAGGGGTAGCAATCAGCCCCAGCATTTT
>TRBJ2-5|TRBV20-1|.
CSGWLEETQYF
TGCAGTGGCTGGCTGGAAGAGACCCAGTACTTC
>TRBJ1-5|TRBV7-2|.
CASSLSGDQPQHF
TGTGCCAGCAGCTTATCGGGGGATCAGCCCCAGCATTTT
>TRBJ1-2|TRBV7-8|TRBD1
CASSSRTGKTHGYTF
TGTGCCAGCAGCTCCAGGACAGGGAAAACCCATGGCTACACCTTC
>TRBJ1-1|TRBV7-2|.
CASSFDRTQEAFF
TGTGCCAGCAGCTTTGACAGAACCCAGGAAGCTTTCTTT